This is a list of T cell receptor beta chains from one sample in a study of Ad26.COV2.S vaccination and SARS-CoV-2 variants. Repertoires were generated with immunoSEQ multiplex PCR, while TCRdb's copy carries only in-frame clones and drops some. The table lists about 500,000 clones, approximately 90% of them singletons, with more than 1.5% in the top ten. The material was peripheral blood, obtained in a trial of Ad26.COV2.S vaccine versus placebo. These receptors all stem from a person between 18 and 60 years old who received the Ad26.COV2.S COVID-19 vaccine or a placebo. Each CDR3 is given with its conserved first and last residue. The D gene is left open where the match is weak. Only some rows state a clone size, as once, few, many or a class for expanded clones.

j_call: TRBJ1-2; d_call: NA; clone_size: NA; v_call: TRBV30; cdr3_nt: TGTGCCTGGAGTGTAGGCGGCTGGGGGCTGAACTATGGCTACACCTTC; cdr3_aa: CAWSVGGWGLNYGYTF
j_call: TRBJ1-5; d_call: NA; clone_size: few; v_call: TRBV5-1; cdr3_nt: TGCGCCAGCAGCCCGGACGGGATCAATCAGCCCCAGCATTTT; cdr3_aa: CASSPDGINQPQHF
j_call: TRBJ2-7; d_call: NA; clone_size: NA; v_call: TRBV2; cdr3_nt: TGTGCCAGCAGAGGGACACCCCGGGGGTACGAGCAGTACTTC; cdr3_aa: CASRGTPRGYEQYF
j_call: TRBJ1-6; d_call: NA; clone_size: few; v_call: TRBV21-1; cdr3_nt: TGTGCCAGCAGCTATGGACAGGGGACCTATAATTCACCCCTCCACTTT; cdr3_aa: CASSYGQGTYNSPLHF
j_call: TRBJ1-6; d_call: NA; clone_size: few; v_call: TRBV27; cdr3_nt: TGTGCCAGCAGTTTATTGGACAGCTCCTATAATTCACCCCTCCACTTT; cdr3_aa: CASSLLDSSYNSPLHF
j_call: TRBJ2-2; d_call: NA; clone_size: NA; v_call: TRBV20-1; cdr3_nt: TGCAGTGCTCCCCGACCCGGGGAGCTGTTTTTT; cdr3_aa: CSAPRPGELFF
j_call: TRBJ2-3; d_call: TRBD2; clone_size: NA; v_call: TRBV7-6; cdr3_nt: TGTGCCAGCAGCTTATTAGCGGGAGGCACAGATACGCAGTATTTT; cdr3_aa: CASSLLAGGTDTQYF
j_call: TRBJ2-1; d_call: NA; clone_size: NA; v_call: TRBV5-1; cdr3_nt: TGCGCCAGCAGCTTGTGGGGGCTCGAGAACAAATACAATGAGCAGTTCTTC; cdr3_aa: CASSLWGLENKYNEQFF
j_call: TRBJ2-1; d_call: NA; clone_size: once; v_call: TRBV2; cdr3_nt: TGTGCCAGCAGTGGCGTGCTAAGGGCCGGGAAGTCCTACAATGAGCAGTTCTTC; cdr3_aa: CASSGVLRAGKSYNEQFF
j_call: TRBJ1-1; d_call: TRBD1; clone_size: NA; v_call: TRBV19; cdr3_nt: TGTGCCAGTAGTATGGGGTGGACAGGGGGGAACACTGAAGCTTTCTTT; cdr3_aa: CASSMGWTGGNTEAFF
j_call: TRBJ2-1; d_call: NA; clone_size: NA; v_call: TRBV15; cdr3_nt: TGTGCCACCAGCTCGAACCCGGGAGAACACAATGAGCAGTTCTTC; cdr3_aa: CATSSNPGEHNEQFF
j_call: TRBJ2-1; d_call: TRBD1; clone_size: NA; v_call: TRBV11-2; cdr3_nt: TGTGCCAGCAACCCCAGGGGGTCTCATGGTGATGAGCAGTTCTTC; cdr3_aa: CASNPRGSHGDEQFF
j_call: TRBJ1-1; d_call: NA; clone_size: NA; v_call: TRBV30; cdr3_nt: TGTGCCTGGAGTGGCAAGAAGGGGGACAAAGCTTTCTTT; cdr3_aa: CAWSGKKGDKAFF
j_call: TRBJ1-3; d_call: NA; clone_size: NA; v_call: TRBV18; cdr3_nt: TGTGCCAGCTCACCATCAGGGTCTGGAAACACCATATATTTT; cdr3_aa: CASSPSGSGNTIYF
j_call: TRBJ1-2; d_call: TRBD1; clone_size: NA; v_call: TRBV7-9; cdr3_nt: TGTGCCAGCAGCCTCCGACAGGGGGCTGTGGACTATGGCTACACCTTC; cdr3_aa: CASSLRQGAVDYGYTF
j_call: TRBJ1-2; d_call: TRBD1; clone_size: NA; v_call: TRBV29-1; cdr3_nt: TGCAGCGTTTCACCGGGACAGGGGATGCGCTACACCTTC; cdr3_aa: CSVSPGQGMRYTF
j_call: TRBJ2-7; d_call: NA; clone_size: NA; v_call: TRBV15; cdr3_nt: TGTGCCACCAGCAGAGAGGGGGGAGACCCCTACGAGCAGTACTTC; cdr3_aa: CATSREGGDPYEQYF
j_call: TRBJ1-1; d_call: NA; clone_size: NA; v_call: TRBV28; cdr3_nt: TGTGCCTCCAGTTTTTTCAAGAACACTGAAGCTTTCTTT; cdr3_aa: CASSFFKNTEAFF
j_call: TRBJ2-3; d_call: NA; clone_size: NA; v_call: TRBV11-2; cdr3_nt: TGTGCCAGCAGGGCCACTGGGGGGTCAGATACGCAGTATTTT; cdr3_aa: CASRATGGSDTQYF
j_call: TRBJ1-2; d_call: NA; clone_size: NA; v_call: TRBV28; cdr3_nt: TGTGCCAGCAGCACCGGGACGCGGGGCTACACCTTC; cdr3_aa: CASSTGTRGYTF
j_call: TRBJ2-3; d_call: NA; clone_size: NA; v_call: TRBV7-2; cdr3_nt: TGTGCCAGCAGCGTGGGCTCCCCCTCATGGACAGTAGTCCCAGATACGCAGTATTTT; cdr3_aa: CASSVGSPSWTVVPDTQYF
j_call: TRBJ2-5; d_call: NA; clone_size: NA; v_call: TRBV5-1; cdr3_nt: TGCGCCAGCAGCTTGGAGGGGCGGGAGACCCAGTACTTC; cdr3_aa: CASSLEGRETQYF
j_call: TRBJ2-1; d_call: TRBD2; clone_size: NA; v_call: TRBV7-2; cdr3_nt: TGTGCCAGCAGCTTAGCGAAAATACGCGGGGGGGCCGGGGATGAGCAGTTCTTC; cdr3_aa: CASSLAKIRGGAGDEQFF
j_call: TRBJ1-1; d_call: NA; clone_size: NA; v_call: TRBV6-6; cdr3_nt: TGTGCCAGCACTCTAAGCCAGGGTTTGAACACTGAAGCTTTCTTT; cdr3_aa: CASTLSQGLNTEAFF
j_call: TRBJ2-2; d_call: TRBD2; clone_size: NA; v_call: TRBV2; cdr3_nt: TGTGCCAGCACCGAGGTAGCGGGAGTGGTCGGGGAGCTGTTTTTT; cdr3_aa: CASTEVAGVVGELFF
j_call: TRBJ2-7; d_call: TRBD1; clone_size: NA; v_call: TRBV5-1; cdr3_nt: TGCGCCAGCAGCTTTGGTCCGGGACAGGGTGCCTACGAGCAGTACTTC; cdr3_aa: CASSFGPGQGAYEQYF
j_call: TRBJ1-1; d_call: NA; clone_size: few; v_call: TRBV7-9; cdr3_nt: TGTGCCAGCAGCTTAAGTGGGGGGGACACTGAAGCTTTCTTT; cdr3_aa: CASSLSGGDTEAFF
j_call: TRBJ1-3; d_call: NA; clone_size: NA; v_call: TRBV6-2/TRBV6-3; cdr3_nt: TGTGCCAGCAGTTACGAGGGGGACGGAAACACCATATATTTT; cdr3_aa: CASSYEGDGNTIYF
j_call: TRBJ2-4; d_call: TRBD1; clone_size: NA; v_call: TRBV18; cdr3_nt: TGTGCCAGCTCAGCGACAGGGGGGGCCAAAAACATTCAGTACTTC; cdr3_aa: CASSATGGAKNIQYF
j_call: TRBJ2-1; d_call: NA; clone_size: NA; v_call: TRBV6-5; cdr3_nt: TGTGCCAGCATAGGGGCTAGCCACAATGAGCAGTTCTTC; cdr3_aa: CASIGASHNEQFF
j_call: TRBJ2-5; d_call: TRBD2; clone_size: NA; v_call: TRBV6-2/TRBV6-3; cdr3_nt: TGTGCCAGCAGTTACCGGCGGGGGCAAGAGACCCAGTACTTC; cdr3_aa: CASSYRRGQETQYF
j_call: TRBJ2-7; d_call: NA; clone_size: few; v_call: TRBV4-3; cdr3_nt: TGCGCCAGCAGCCAAGATTTGGAGGGACATGGCTCCTACGAGCAGTACTTC; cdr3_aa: CASSQDLEGHGSYEQYF
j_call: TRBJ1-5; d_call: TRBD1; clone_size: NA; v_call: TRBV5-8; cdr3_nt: TGTGCCAGCAGCTTGGGACAGGGGGTCAATCAGCCCCAGCATTTT; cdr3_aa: CASSLGQGVNQPQHF
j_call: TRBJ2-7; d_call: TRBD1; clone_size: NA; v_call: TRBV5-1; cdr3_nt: TGCGCCAGCAGCTTGGGCGTCACAGGGGAAGGCTACGAGCAGTACTTC; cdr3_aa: CASSLGVTGEGYEQYF
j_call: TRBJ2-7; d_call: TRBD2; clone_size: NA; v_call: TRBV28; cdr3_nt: TGTGCCAGCAGCCGGACTAGCGGGATTGAGCAGTACTTC; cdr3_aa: CASSRTSGIEQYF
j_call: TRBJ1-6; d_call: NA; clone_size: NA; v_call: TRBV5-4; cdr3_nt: TGTGCCAGCAGCTCCAGTCAGGGCTCACCCCTCCACTTT; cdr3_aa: CASSSSQGSPLHF
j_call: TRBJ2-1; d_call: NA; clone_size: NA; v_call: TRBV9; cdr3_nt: TGTGCCAGCAGCGTGAGTGGGTCGAGGGATGAGCAGTTCTTC; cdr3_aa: CASSVSGSRDEQFF
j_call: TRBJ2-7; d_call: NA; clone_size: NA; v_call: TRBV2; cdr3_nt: TGTGCCAGCAGTGATGGAGGGTACCCCTACGAGCAGTACTTC; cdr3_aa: CASSDGGYPYEQYF
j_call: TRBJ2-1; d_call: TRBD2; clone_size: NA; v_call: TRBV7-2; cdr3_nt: TGTGCCAGCAGCCTAAGACTAGCGGGGAGACCATACAATGAGCAGTTCTTC; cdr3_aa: CASSLRLAGRPYNEQFF
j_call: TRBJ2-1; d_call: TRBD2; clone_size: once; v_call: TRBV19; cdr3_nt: TGTGCCAGTACCGATATAGCGGGGGGGCGCGATGAGCAGTTCTTC; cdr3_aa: CASTDIAGGRDEQFF
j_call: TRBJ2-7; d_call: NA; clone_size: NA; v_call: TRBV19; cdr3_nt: TGTGCCAGTAGTATAGAGCGGAGACGGACGAGGCCCTACGAGCAGTACTTC; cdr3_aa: CASSIERRRTRPYEQYF
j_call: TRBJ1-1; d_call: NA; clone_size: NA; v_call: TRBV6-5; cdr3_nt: TGTGCCAGCAGTTACTCGAGAGGGTTGCGCACTGAAGCTTTCTTT; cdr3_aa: CASSYSRGLRTEAFF
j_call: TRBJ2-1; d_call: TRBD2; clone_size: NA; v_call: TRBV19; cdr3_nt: TGTGCCAGCAAGAGCCTAGCGGGGGGGTTTGAGCAGTTCTTC; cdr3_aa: CASKSLAGGFEQFF
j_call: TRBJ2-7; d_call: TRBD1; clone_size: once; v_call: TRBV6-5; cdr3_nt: TGTGCCAGCACCCGAGGGACAGATATCTACGAGCAGTACTTC; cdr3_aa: CASTRGTDIYEQYF
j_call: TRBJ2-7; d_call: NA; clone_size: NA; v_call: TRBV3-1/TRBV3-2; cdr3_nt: TGTGCCAGCAGCCAAGATGGGCAGGCCTCCTACGAGCAGTACTTC; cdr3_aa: CASSQDGQASYEQYF
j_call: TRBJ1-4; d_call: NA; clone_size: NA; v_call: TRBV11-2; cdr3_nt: TGTGCCAGCAGCGAAAGATCCGCGGGGAAACTGTTTTTT; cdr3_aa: CASSERSAGKLFF
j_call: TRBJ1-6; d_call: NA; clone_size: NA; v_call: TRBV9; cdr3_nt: TGTGCCAGCAGCGTAACTGATTCGACGGGACGGGGAAATTCACCCCTCCACTTT; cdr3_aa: CASSVTDSTGRGNSPLHF
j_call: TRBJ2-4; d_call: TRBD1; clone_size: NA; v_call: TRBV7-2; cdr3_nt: TGTGCCAGCAGCTCCTCTTGGACAGGGTGGAACATTCAGTACTTC; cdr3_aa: CASSSSWTGWNIQYF
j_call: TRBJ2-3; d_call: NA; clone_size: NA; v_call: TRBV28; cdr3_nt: TGTGCCAGCGAGACACCTATGGCGACAGATACGCAGTATTTT; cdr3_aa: CASETPMATDTQYF
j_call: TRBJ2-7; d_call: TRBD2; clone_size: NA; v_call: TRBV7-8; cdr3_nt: TGTGCCAGCAGCTTAAGTGGCGGGAGTGGATACGAGCAGTACTTC; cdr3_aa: CASSLSGGSGYEQYF
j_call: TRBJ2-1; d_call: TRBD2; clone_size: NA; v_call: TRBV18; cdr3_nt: TGTGCCAGCTCACCAACTGGACTAGCGGGAGACAATGAGCAGTTCTTC; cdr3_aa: CASSPTGLAGDNEQFF